Included here is one TCR beta chain sequence, with context. Sequencing was performed with immunoSEQ multiplex PCR; in TCRdb, only in-frame clones are kept and a portion is missing. In the table there are about 74,000 clones, approximately 80% of which are singletons. This specimen comes from a study of PD-L1 blockade in urothelial cancer. As for the study in general: When patients started atezolizumab in 2014, it was given at 1,200 mg intravenously every 3 weeks. Most patients, about 85% of the roughly 29, were males with bladder-origin cancer. Each blood sample yielded a median of about 150,000 T cells. Blood underwent analysis 3 weeks (second dose) and 6 weeks after treatment began.

Germline CDR1 and CDR2: MNHNS and SASEGT. J gave up 5 bases and V 0 bases, and 5 bases lay outside the gene matches. This CDR3 spans 15 amino acids. The chain uses TRBV6-1 and TRBJ2-5; 8 nucleotides align to TRBD2. The TCR comes from a man in his 70s with urothelial cancer. The starting material was PBMCs, obtained around atezolizumab (anti-PD-L1) treatment. The CDR3 here is CASSEAGTGGETQYF. The CDR3 nucleotides read TGTGCCAGCAGTGAAGCGGGGACGGGAGGGGAGACCCAGTACTTC.